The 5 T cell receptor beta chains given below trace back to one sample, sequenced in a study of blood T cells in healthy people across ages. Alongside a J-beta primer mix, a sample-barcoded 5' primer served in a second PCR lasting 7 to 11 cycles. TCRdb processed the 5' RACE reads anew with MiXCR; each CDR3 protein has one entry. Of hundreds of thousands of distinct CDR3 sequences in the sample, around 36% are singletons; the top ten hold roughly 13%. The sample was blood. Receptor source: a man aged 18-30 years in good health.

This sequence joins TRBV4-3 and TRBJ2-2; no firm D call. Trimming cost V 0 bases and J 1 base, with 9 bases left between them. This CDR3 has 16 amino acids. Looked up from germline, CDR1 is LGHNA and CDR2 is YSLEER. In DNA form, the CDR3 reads TGCGCCAGCAGCCAAGAGTTAACCAGGAACACCGGGGAGCTGTTTTTT. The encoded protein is CASSQELTRNTGELFF.

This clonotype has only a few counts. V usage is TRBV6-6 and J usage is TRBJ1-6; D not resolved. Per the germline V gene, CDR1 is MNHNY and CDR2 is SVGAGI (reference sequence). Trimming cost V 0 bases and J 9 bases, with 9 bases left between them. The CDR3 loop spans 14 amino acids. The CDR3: CASSYSGSGSPLHF. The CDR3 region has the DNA TGTGCCAGCAGTTACTCGGGTTCCGGTTCACCCCTCCACTTT.

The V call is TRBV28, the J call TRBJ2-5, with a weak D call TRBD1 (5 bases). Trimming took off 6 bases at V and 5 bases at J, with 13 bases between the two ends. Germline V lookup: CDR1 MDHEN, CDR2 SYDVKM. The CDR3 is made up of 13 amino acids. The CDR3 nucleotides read TGTGCCAGCAGACCTGGGGCGGAGGAGACCCAGTACTTC. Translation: CASRPGAEETQYF. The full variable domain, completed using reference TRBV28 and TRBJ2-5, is DVKVTQSSRYLVKRTGEKVFLECVQDMDHENMFWYRQDPGLGLRLIYFSYDVKMKEKGDIPEGYSVSREKKERFSLILESASTNQTSMYLCASRPGAEETQYFGPGTRLLVL.

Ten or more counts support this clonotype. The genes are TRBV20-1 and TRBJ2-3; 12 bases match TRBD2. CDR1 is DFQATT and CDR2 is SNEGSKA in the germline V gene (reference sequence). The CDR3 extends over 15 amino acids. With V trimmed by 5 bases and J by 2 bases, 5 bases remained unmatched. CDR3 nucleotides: TGCAGTGCTCGACGACTAGCGGGGGACACAGATACGCAGTATTTT. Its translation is CSARRLAGDTDTQYF.

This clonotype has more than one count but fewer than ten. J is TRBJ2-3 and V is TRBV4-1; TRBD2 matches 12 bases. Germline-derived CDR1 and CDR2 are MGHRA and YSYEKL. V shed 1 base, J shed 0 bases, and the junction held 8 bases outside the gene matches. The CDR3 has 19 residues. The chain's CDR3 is CASSQVPSGGASSTDTQYF. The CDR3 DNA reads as TGCGCCAGCAGCCAAGTGCCTAGCGGGGGGGCGTCTAGCACAGATACGCAGTATTTT.